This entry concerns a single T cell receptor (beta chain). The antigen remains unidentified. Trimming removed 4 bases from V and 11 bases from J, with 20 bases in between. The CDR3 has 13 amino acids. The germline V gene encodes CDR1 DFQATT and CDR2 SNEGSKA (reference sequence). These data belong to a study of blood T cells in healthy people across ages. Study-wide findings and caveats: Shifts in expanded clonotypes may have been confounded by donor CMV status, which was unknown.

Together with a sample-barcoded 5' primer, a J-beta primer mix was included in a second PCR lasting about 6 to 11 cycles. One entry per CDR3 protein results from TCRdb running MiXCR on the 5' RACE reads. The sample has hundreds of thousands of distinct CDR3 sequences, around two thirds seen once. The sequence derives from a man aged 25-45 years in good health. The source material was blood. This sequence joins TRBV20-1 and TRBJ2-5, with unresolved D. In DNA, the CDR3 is TGCAGTGCTACCGACCTGGCGTGGGGTGAGCAGTACTTC. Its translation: CSATDLAWGEQYF.